The 27 T cell receptor beta chains presented below share a single source sample, sequenced in a study of T cell changes during pregnancy in multiple sclerosis. TCRdb's table, derived via immunoSEQ multiplex PCR, lists solely in-frame clones and lacks some. Of around 60,000 clones in the sample, roughly 92% were seen once. Sequenced here: peripheral blood, sampled in the second trimester of pregnancy. The receptors were sampled from a female donor with multiple sclerosis, enrolled in a pregnancy study.

Of note for this clone: Germline is not matched at one junction end, which may reflect a read error. V is TRBV9 and J is TRBJ2-1; 8 bases agree with TRBD2. The CDR3 has 18 residues. Germline CDR1 SGDLS, CDR2 YYNGEE. DNA of the CDR3: TGTGCCAGCAGCGTAGCGGCCGGGGGCGGGGGGAAAGCGAATGAGCAGCTCTTC. Translating it yields CASSVAAGGGGKANEQLF.

The chain is built from TRBV20-1 and TRBJ2-4, with D tentatively TRBD2 (5 bases). Germline CDR1 DFQATT, CDR2 SNEGSKA (reference sequence). Deletions cut 5 bases from V and 8 bases from J, with 7 bases between. This CDR3 region has 10 residues. The CDR3 reads CSAPEDIQYF. Here the CDR3 DNA reads TGCAGTGCTCCGGAGGACATTCAGTACTTC.

The chain joins TRBV27 to TRBJ2-1, with 8 bases aligning to TRBD2. This CDR3 spans 17 amino acids. Germline V gives CDR1 MNHEY, CDR2 SMNVEV (reference sequence). V lost 10 bases, J lost 6 bases, and 20 bases stayed unmatched. The CDR3 here is CATRDLSGSRVGNEQFF. The CDR3 bases are TGTGCCACTCGGGATTTAAGCGGGAGTCGAGTTGGCAATGAGCAGTTCTTC.

This clone appeared a few times. The rearrangement joins TRBV7-9 to TRBJ2-7; D unresolved. V was pared by 4 bases and J by 2 bases, with 15 bases between. Germline V gives CDR1 SEHNR, CDR2 FQNEAQ (reference sequence). The CDR3 sequence is 15 residues long. Written as DNA, the CDR3 is TGTGCCAGCAGCTCGCCATCGGCGAGGCCCTACGAGCAGTACTTC. Its translation is CASSSPSARPYEQYF.

The chain employs TRBV7-2 and TRBJ2-5; tentatively, D is TRBD1 (5 bases). Per the germline V gene, CDR1 is SGHTA and CDR2 is FQGNSA. Between the trimmed V and J ends, which lost 2 bases and 5 bases, there was a span of 15 bases. CDR3 length: 15 amino acids. The chain's CDR3 is CASSLTSGNGETQYF. CDR3 bases: TGTGCCAGCAGCTTAACCTCAGGGAATGGCGAGACCCAGTACTTC.

The chain has TRBV2 and TRBJ2-5; 7 bases map to TRBD1. The V segment lost 3 bases and the J segment 4 bases; nucleotides outside the gene matches: 8. This CDR3 has 15 residues. The germline V gene has CDR1 SNHLY and CDR2 FYNNEI. The CDR3 sequence is CASSESTGSSETQYF. The CDR3 DNA follows: TGTGCCAGCAGTGAGTCGACAGGGAGTTCAGAGACCCAGTACTTC.

The gene calls are TRBV30 and TRBJ2-6; 7 positions match TRBD2. Germline CDR1 GTSNPN, CDR2 SVGIG (reference sequence). The ends lost 6 bases at V and 0 bases at J; junction bases unmatched: 5. This CDR3 spans 15 amino acids. The CDR3 DNA reads as TGTGCCTGTAGCGGGTCGAGCTCTGGGGCCAACGTCCTGACTTTC. Residues: CACSGSSSGANVLTF.

The genes are TRBV19 and TRBJ1-5, with D perhaps TRBD1 (6 bases). CDR3 size: 15 residues. Trimming pared 4 bases from V and 5 bases from J, leaving 15 bases between. CDR1 and CDR2 from the germline V gene are LNHDA and SQIVND (reference sequence). The CDR3 nucleotides read TGTGCCAGTAGTAACCCCGGGACACCGGATCAGCCCCAGCATTTT. Amino acids: CASSNPGTPDQPQHF.

CDR3 DNA: TGTGCCAGCAGGCGGGGAGCGGGAGGGGGCGAGCAGTACTTC. This codes for CASRRGAGGGEQYF. V usage is TRBV7-2 and J usage is TRBJ2-7, with 10 bases aligning to TRBD2. V shed 6 bases and J 6 bases; nucleotides not matched to a gene: 8. Germline CDR1 and CDR2: SGHTA and FQGNSA. This CDR3 has 14 amino acids.

This chain uses TRBV29-1 with TRBJ1-2, with 8 positions matching TRBD1. The V gene end was trimmed by 2 bases and the J gene end by 3 bases; junction bases not matched to a gene: 8. Germline loops: CDR1 SQVTM, CDR2 ANQGSEA. This CDR3 comprises 15 residues. The CDR3 region has the DNA TGCAGCGTTGAATTGACAGGGGATTTTTACTATGGCTACACCTTC. This encodes CSVELTGDFYYGYTF.

This chain uses TRBV28 with TRBJ2-2; 9 nucleotides line up with TRBD1. Germline V gene data show CDR1 as MDHEN and CDR2 as SYDVKM. The CDR3 extends over 16 amino acids. The V and J ends lost 4 bases and 2 bases, in that order; junction bases with no gene match: 5. CDR3 loop: CASSSAGQGNTGELFF. CDR3 coding DNA: TGTGCCAGCAGTTCGGCGGGACAGGGAAACACCGGGGAGCTGTTTTTT.

This rearrangement joins TRBV7-2 to TRBJ1-5; 10 bases agree with TRBD1. With 3 bases clipped from V and 6 bases from J, the junction kept 2 bases outside the gene matches. CDR1 and CDR2 (germline): SGHTA, FQGNSA. The CDR3 is 14 amino acids. CDR3 nucleotide sequence: TGTGCCAGCAGCTTTGGACAGGGGGGTCAGCCCCAGCATTTT. This encodes CASSFGQGGQPQHF.

This clone was seen a single time. The chain employs TRBV4-2 and TRBJ1-2; TRBD1 aligns across 7 bases. The V and J ends lost 0 bases and 3 bases, in that order; junction bases with no gene match: 4. The CDR3 length is 15 residues. CDR1 is LGHNA, CDR2 YNFKEQ, per germline. The CDR3: CASSQDGQADYGYTF. The DNA for the CDR3 is TGTGCCAGCAGCCAAGACGGACAGGCGGACTATGGCTACACCTTC.

The chain links TRBV11-2 to TRBJ2-1; 10 nucleotides align to TRBD2. Germline values: CDR1 SGHAT, CDR2 FQNNGV. J lost 9 bases, V lost 5 bases, and 10 bases had no gene match. The CDR3 loop spans 15 amino acids. CDR3 coding DNA: TGTGCCAGCAGCCCCTCCCTAGCGGGAGCGGGTGAGCAGTTCTTC. Protein: CASSPSLAGAGEQFF.

V is TRBV6-5 and J is TRBJ2-1, with D possibly TRBD1 on 5 matching bases. V lost 4 bases and J lost 0, with 13 bases in between. CDR3 length equals 16 residues. Per germline, CDR1 MNHEY and CDR2 SVGAGI. The chain's CDR3 is CASSSRMQGSYNEQFF. The CDR3 coding sequence is TGTGCCAGCAGTTCGAGGATGCAGGGCTCCTACAATGAGCAGTTCTTC.

J is TRBJ2-3 and V is TRBV11-2; 14 bases fit TRBD2. There are 15 residues in the CDR3. The V gene end was trimmed by 5 bases and the J gene end by 6 bases; junction bases not matched to a gene: 4. Germline V CDR1 and CDR2: SGHAT, FQNNGV. The CDR3 coding sequence is TGTGCCAGCAGCAAGGGACTAGCGGGAGTGGATACGCAGTATTTT. It translates to CASSKGLAGVDTQYF.

The rearrangement joins TRBV5-1 to TRBJ2-2, with 9 bases aligning to TRBD2. This CDR3 has 16 amino acids. After removal of 4 bases from V and 5 bases from J, the junction contained 9 bases not matched to a gene. In germline, CDR1 is SGHRS, CDR2 YFSETQ. The CDR3 nucleotides read TGCGCCAGCAGCCTCGGTTTAGCGGGAGTTACCGGGGAGCTGTTTTTT. It specifies CASSLGLAGVTGELFF.

The chain uses TRBV10-1 and TRBJ2-2, with 9 bases matching TRBD1. Unmatched junction bases numbered 21, after V lost 4 bases and J lost 6 bases. Germline-derived CDR1 and CDR2 are WNHNN and SYGVQD (reference sequence). The CDR3 totals 20 residues. The CDR3, as DNA: TGCGCCAGCAGTGCCGCTCCGGGAGTCGAAGGGACAGGGTTCGCCGGGGAGCTGTTTTTT. Encoded protein: CASSAAPGVEGTGFAGELFF.

The CDR3 DNA follows: TGTGCCAGTATAGAGACAGGGGGTATCTCTGAAGCTTTCTTT. It encodes CASIETGGISEAFF. J is TRBJ1-1 and V is TRBV19; 9 bases align to TRBD1. This CDR3 has 14 amino acids. Germline CDR1 is LNHDA and CDR2 is SQIVND (reference sequence). Losses at the gene ends were 7 bases for V and 6 bases for J; bases not matched to a gene: 9.

The CDR3 nucleotides read TGTGCCAGCTCACCACCCCAAGACAGGGTAATTAGCTATGGCTACACCTTC. Translating it yields CASSPPQDRVISYGYTF. The chain combines TRBV18 with TRBJ1-2; TRBD1 matches at 7 bases. V lost 0 bases to trimming and J lost 4 bases; unmatched junction nucleotides: 11. The V gene's germline CDR1 is KGHSH and CDR2 LQKENI. There are 17 residues in the CDR3. Supplemented by reference TRBV18 and TRBJ1-2, the full variable domain reads NAGVMQNPRHLVRRRGQEARLRCSPMKGHSHVYWYRQLPEEGLKFMVYLQKENIIDESGMPKERFSAEFPKEGPSILRIQQVVRGDSAAYFCASSPPQDRVISYGYTFGSGTRLTVV.

The J gene is TRBJ2-5, the V gene TRBV5-1; D perhaps matches TRBD2 (5 bases). Germline V CDR1 and CDR2: SGHRS, YFSETQ. This CDR3 comprises 14 residues. The V end lost 2 bases, the J end lost 4 bases, and 12 bases lay between the germline ends. This chain's CDR3 is CASSLAVRAETQYF. As DNA, the CDR3 is TGCGCCAGCAGCTTAGCGGTGCGAGCAGAGACCCAGTACTTC.

The chain is built from TRBV27 and TRBJ2-3; 11 nucleotides match TRBD1. The CDR3 has 17 residues. V shed 1 base, J shed 4 bases, and the junction held 7 bases outside the gene matches. The germline gives CDR1 MNHEY, CDR2 SMNVEV (reference sequence). The CDR3 DNA is TGTGCCAGCAGTTTATTAGTTGGACAGGGGGCCCCAGATACGCAGTATTTT. Protein product: CASSLLVGQGAPDTQYF.

The gene calls are TRBV5-4 and TRBJ1-4; no clear D. The CDR3 spans 16 residues. CDR1 and CDR2 (germline): SGHNT, YYREEE (reference sequence). With 2 bases removed from V and 0 bases from J, the gap between germline ends came to 11 bases. DNA of the CDR3: TGTGCCAGCAGCTTCAAGTTAGCCTCAACTAATGAAAAACTGTTTTTT. Encoded protein: CASSFKLASTNEKLFF.

The chain has TRBV2 and TRBJ2-7, with TRBD2 matching over 7 bases. From germline, CDR1 is SNHLY and CDR2 FYNNEI. Trimming took 8 bases from V and 5 from J; bases not matched to a gene: 9. This CDR3 spans 13 amino acids. The CDR3 loop is CASVRGEENEQYF. The CDR3 coding sequence is TGTGCCAGCGTCCGGGGGGAGGAAAACGAGCAGTACTTC.

Turning to this clone: This sample also contains other DNA sequences that code for the same CDR3. This chain joins TRBV19 and TRBJ2-7, with 11 nucleotides matching TRBD1. There are 13 residues in the CDR3. V was clipped by 4 bases and J by 4 bases; unmatched bases: 0. Germline CDR1 LNHDA, CDR2 SQIVND (reference sequence). CDR3 region: CASSRDRGYEQYF. The CDR3 DNA is TGTGCCAGTAGTAGGGACAGGGGGTACGAGCAGTACTTC.

This clone was picked up many times. The genes are TRBV9 and TRBJ2-7; 11 bases line up with TRBD2. The CDR3 is made up of 15 amino acids. J lost 3 bases, V lost 6 bases, and 8 bases had no gene match. Germline lookup yields CDR1 SGDLS and CDR2 YYNGEE. The CDR3 sequence is CASNPGTSGNYEQYF. DNA for the CDR3: TGTGCCAGCAACCCAGGGACTAGCGGAAACTACGAGCAGTACTTC.

J is TRBJ1-4 and V is TRBV5-1, with 7 bases matching TRBD1. V trimming: 4 bases; J trimming: 4 bases; junction bases outside the gene matches: 7. The CDR3 has 15 residues. Germline lookup yields CDR1 SGHRS and CDR2 YFSETQ. In DNA, the CDR3 is TGCGCCAGCAGCGCCCCCGGGACAGTTAATGAAAAACTGTTTTTT. Translated, it gives CASSAPGTVNEKLFF. Full variable domain (remainder filled in from reference TRBV5-1 and TRBJ1-4): KAGVTQTPRYLIKTRGQQVTLSCSPISGHRSVSWYQQTPGQGLQFLFEYFSETQRNKGNFPGRFSGRQFSNSRSEMNVSTLELGDSALYLCASSAPGTVNEKLFFGSGTQLSVL.